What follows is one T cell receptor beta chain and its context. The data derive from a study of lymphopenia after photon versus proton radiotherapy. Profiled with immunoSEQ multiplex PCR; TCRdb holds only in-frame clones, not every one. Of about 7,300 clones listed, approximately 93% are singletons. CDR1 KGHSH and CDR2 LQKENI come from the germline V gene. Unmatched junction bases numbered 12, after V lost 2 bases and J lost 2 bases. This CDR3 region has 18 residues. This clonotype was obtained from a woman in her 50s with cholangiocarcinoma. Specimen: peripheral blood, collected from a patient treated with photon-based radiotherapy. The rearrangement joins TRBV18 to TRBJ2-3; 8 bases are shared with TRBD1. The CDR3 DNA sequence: TGTGCCAGCTCACCAAGGTTTCCCGGACAGGGCTTCACAGATACGCAGTATTTT. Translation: CASSPRFPGQGFTDTQYF. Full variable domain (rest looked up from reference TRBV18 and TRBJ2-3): NAGVMQNPRHLVRRRGQEARLRCSPMKGHSHVYWYRQLPEEGLKFMVYLQKENIIDESGMPKERFSAEFPKEGPSILRIQQVVRGDSAAYFCASSPRFPGQGFTDTQYFGPGTRLTVL.